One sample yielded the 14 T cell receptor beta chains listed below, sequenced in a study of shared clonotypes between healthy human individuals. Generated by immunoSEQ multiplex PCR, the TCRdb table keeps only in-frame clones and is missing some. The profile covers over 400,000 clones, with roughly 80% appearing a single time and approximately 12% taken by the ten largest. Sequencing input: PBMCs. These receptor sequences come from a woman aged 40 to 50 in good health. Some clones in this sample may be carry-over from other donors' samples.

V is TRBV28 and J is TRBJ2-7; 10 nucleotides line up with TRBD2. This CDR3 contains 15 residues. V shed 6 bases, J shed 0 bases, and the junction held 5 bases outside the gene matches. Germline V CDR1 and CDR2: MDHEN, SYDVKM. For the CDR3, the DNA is TGTGCCAGCAGACTGACTAGCGGGCGCTCCTACGAGCAGTACTTC. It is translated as CASRLTSGRSYEQYF.

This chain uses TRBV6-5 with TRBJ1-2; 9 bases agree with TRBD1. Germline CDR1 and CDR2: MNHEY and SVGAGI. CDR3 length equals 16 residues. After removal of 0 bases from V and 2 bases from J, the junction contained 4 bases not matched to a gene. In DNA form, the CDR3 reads TGTGCCAGCAGTTACTCCTGGACAGGGGTAAACTATGGCTACACCTTC. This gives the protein CASSYSWTGVNYGYTF.

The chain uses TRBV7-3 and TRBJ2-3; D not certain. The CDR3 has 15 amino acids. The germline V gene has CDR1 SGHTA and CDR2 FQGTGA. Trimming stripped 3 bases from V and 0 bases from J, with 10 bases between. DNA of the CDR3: TGTGCCAGCAGCTTGAGCGTATCTAGCACAGATACGCAGTATTTT. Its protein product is CASSLSVSSTDTQYF.

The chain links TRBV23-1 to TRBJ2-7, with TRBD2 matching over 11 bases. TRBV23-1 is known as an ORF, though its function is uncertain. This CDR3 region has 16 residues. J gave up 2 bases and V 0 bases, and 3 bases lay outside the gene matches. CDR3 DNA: TGCGCCAGCAGTCAATCGACTAGCGGGGACACCTACGAGCAGTACTTC. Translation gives CASSQSTSGDTYEQYF.

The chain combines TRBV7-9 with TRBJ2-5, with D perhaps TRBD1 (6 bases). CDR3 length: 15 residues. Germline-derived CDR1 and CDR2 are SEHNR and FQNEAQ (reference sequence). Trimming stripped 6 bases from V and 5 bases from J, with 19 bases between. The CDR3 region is CASRRYREPGETQYF. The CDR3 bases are TGTGCCAGCAGAAGATACAGGGAGCCGGGCGAGACCCAGTACTTC.

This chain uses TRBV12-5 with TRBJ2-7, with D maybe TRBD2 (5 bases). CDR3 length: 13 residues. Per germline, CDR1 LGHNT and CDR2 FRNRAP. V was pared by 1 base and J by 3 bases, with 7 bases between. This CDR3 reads CASGLGRGYEQYF. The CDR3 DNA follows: TGTGCTAGTGGTTTGGGACGGGGCTACGAGCAGTACTTC. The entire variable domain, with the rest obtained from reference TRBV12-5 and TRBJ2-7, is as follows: DARVTQTPRHKVTEMGQEVTMRCQPILGHNTVFWYRQTMMQGLELLAYFRNRAPLDDSGMPKDRFSAEMPDATLATLKIQPSEPRDSAVYFCASGLGRGYEQYFGPGTRLTVT.

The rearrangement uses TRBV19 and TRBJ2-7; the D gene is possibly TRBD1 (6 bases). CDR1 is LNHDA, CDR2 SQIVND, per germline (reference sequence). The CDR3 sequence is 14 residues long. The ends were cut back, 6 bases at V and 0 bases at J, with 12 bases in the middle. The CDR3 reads CASSPGQYSYEQYF. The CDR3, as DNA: TGTGCCAGTAGCCCCGGACAGTACTCCTACGAGCAGTACTTC. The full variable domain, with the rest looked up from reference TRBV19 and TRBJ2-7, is DGGITQSPKYLFRKEGQNVTLSCEQNLNHDAMYWYRQDPGQGLRLIYYSQIVNDFQKGDIAEGYSVSREKKESFPLTVTSAQKNPTAFYLCASSPGQYSYEQYFGPGTRLTVT.

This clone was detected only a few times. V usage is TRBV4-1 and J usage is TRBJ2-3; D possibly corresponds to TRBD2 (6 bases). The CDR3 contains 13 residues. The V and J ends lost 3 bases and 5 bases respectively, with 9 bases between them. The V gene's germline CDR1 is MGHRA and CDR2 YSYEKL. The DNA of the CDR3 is TGCGCCAGCAGCCAGGGGGGAGTAGATACGCAGTATTTT. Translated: CASSQGGVDTQYF.

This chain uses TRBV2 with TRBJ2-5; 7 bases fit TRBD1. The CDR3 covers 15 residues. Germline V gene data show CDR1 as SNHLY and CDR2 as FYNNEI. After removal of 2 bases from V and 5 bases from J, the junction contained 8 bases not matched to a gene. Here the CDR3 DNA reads TGTGCCAGCAGTGAATTAAGGGGGCCGGGGGAGACCCAGTACTTC. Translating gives CASSELRGPGETQYF.

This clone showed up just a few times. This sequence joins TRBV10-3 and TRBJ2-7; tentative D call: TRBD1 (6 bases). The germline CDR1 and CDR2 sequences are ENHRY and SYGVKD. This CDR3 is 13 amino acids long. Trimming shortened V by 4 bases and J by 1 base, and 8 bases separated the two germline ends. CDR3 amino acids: CAISGQVSYEQYF. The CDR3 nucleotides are TGTGCCATCAGTGGACAGGTATCCTACGAGCAGTACTTC.

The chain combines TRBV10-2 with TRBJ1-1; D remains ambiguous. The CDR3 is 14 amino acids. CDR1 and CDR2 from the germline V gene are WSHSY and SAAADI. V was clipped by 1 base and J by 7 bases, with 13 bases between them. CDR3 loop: CASSELPGSGEAFF. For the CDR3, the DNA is TGCGCCAGCAGTGAGTTACCAGGTTCAGGTGAAGCTTTCTTT.

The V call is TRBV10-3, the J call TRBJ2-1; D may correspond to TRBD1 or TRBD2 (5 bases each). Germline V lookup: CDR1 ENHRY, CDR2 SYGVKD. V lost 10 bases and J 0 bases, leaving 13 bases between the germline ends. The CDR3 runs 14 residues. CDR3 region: CASIPGTSYNEQFF. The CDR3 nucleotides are TGTGCCAGCATTCCCGGGACCTCCTACAATGAGCAGTTCTTC.

The CDR3: CASSPRDFDEQYF. As DNA, the CDR3 is TGTGCCAGCAGCCCTCGGGACTTTGACGAGCAGTACTTC. J is TRBJ2-7 and V is TRBV5-4, with D perhaps matching TRBD2 (6 bases). Germline V gene data show CDR1 as SGHNT and CDR2 as YYREEE (reference sequence). V was cut by 4 bases and J by 5 bases, with 13 bases left in between. This CDR3 contains 13 residues.

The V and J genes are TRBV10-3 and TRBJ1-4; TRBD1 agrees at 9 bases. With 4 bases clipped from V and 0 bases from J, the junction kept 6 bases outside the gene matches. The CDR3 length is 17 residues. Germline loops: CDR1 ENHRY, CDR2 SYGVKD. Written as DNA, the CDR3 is TGTGCCATCAGTGGCCGGGACAGGGTTGCAACTAATGAAAAACTGTTTTTT. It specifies CAISGRDRVATNEKLFF.